This TCR beta chain was sequenced in a study of vaccination effects on CD4 cells after COVID-19. Across the whole study: Each person got two doses of an mRNA SARS-CoV-2 vaccine, BNT162b2 or mRNA-1273.

V lost 4 bases to trimming and J lost 6 bases, with 13 bases between them. The CDR3 is made up of 15 amino acids. Germline CDR1 and CDR2: SEHNR and FQNEAQ (reference sequence). Regarding this clone: Antigen: not known.

Data came from immunoSEQ multiplex PCR; TCRdb stores just in-frame clones and leaves some out. The table records 20,000 to 25,000 clones, almost 70% of them present only once. Antigen-specific CD4+ T cells were expanded (with viral peptide pools) by the ViraFEST assay ahead of sequencing. Subsequent to approximately 11 days of culture, CD4+ T cells were isolated. Vaccinees lacked prior SARS-CoV-2 infection and tested negative for nucleocapsid antibodies. Half the medium was swapped for IL-2 medium on days 3 and 7. The TCR sequence derives from a human donor who received a COVID-19 vaccine. This rearrangement joins TRBV7-9 to TRBJ1-6; D not resolved. Source: CD4+ T cells from PBMCs cultured with HCoV-NL63 spike peptides, taken before COVID-19 vaccination. The CDR3 is CASSSGPLGNSPLHF. The CDR3 bases are TGTGCCAGCAGCTCCGGTCCTTTGGGTAATTCACCCCTCCACTTT. The full variable domain, with the rest looked up from reference TRBV7-9 and TRBJ1-6, is DTGVSQNPRHKITKRGQNVTFRCDPISEHNRLYWYRQTLGQGPEFLTYFQNEAQLEKSRLLSDRFSAERPKGSFSTLEIQRTEQGDSAMYLCASSSGPLGNSPLHFGNGTRLTVT.